The 17 T cell receptor beta chains reported below all come from one sample, sequenced in a study of blood T cell repertoires in COVID-19. Using immunoSEQ multiplex PCR, the repertoire was profiled, and TCRdb retains in-frame clones only, with some absent. The sample lists roughly 230,000 clones, about 86% occurring once. The source material was peripheral blood. These receptors all come from a man in his forties or fifties with active or convalescent COVID-19.

The chain links TRBV6-5 to TRBJ2-7, with 7 bases aligning to TRBD2. CDR1 is MNHEY, CDR2 SVGAGI, per germline. With 2 bases clipped from V and 1 base from J, the junction kept 2 bases outside the gene matches. The CDR3 consists of 14 residues. The CDR3 sequence is CASSYEAGSYEQYF. The CDR3 DNA follows: TGTGCCAGCAGTTACGAAGCGGGATCCTACGAGCAGTACTTC.

The chain combines TRBV11-2 with TRBJ2-1; D not certain. Germline assignment: CDR1 SGHAT and CDR2 FQNNGV. The CDR3 is 14 residues long. V lost 7 bases and J lost 0, with 10 bases in between. The CDR3 DNA reads as TGTGCCAGCAAGCCCCCGGGCTCCTACAATGAGCAGTTCTTC. Translated: CASKPPGSYNEQFF.

This chain uses TRBV5-8 with TRBJ2-2, with 7 bases lining up with TRBD1. Germline loops: CDR1 SGHTS, CDR2 YDEGEE. The CDR3 has 17 amino acids. J lost 4 bases, V lost 5 bases, and 14 bases had no gene match. CDR3 residues: CASRPKGQATGTGELFF. The CDR3 DNA follows: TGTGCCAGCAGGCCCAAAGGACAGGCGACGGGCACCGGGGAGCTGTTTTTT.

V and J are TRBV6-5 and TRBJ1-2; D uncertain. V gave up 5 bases and J gave up 13 bases, with 17 bases separating them. The CDR3 sequence is 12 residues long. Germline V gene sequence: CDR1 MNHEY, CDR2 SVGAGI. The CDR3 DNA follows: TGTGCCAGCAGTAACCCGGGAAGAGTGTGCACCTTC. As protein: CASSNPGRVCTF.

This chain links TRBV4-2 with TRBJ1-2, with unresolved D. Germline V gene lookup returns CDR1 LGHNA and CDR2 YNFKEQ. This CDR3 is 16 amino acids long. Trimming removed 2 bases from V and 1 base from J, with 14 bases in between. The CDR3 DNA follows: TGTGCCAGCAGCCAACCTCTAAACAGTAATAACTATGGCTACACCTTC. Translation: CASSQPLNSNNYGYTF.

The chain links TRBV10-3 to TRBJ2-3, with TRBD2 matching over 14 bases. V shed 3 bases, J shed 4 bases, and the junction held 3 bases outside the gene matches. Germline V CDR1 and CDR2: ENHRY, SYGVKD. The CDR3 totals 16 residues. CDR3 loop: CAISEGTSGSPDTQYF. CDR3 nucleotides: TGTGCCATCAGTGAAGGGACTAGCGGGAGTCCAGATACGCAGTATTTT.

The gene calls are TRBV29-1 and TRBJ1-4, with D possibly TRBD1 on 5 matching bases. This CDR3 has 16 residues. V lost 5 bases, J lost 6 bases, and 22 bases lay in between. Germline loops: CDR1 SQVTM, CDR2 ANQGSEA. CDR3 sequence (DNA): TGCAGCGTTCATAGCTTGGGAGGAGGGGTTTATGAAAAACTGTTTTTT. Protein sequence: CSVHSLGGGVYEKLFF.

CDR3 in amino acids: CAISEGQGREKLFF. The CDR3 nucleotides are TGTGCCATCAGTGAGGGACAGGGTAGGGAAAAACTGTTTTTT. This chain connects TRBV10-3 to TRBJ1-4; 8 nucleotides match TRBD1. Germline CDR1 reads ENHRY; CDR2 reads SYGVKD. The CDR3 contains 14 residues. V lost 2 bases, J lost 8 bases, and 4 bases stayed unmatched.

This rearrangement joins TRBV14 to TRBJ1-5, with D possibly matching TRBD1 (5 bases). The V and J ends lost 0 bases and 4 bases respectively, with 7 bases between them. The CDR3 covers 14 residues. CDR1 is SGHDN, CDR2 FVKESK, per germline. The CDR3 is CASSQEKGNQPQHF. In nucleotides, the CDR3 is TGTGCCAGCAGCCAAGAAAAGGGGAATCAGCCCCAGCATTTT.

The rearrangement joins TRBV4-1 to TRBJ1-5, with 8 bases that match TRBD1. This CDR3 has 16 residues. With V trimmed by 0 bases and J by 7 bases, 8 bases remained unmatched. Germline V lookup: CDR1 MGHRA, CDR2 YSYEKL. CDR3 amino acids: CASSQEWRQGNQPQHF. CDR3 sequence (DNA): TGCGCCAGCAGCCAAGAGTGGCGACAGGGGAACCAGCCCCAGCATTTT.

The chain couples TRBV5-1 to TRBJ1-1; perhaps TRBD1 as D (5 bases). The CDR3 has 13 residues. V was pared by 4 bases and J by 5 bases, with 12 bases between. Germline-derived CDR1 and CDR2 are SGHRS and YFSETQ. CDR3 residues: CASSPRGGTEAFF. The CDR3 DNA sequence: TGCGCCAGCAGCCCCCGGGGGGGGACTGAAGCTTTCTTT.

V is TRBV4-1 and J is TRBJ2-2; the match to TRBD2 covers 8 bases. V lost 4 bases, J lost 3 bases, and 1 base stayed unmatched. Germline lookup yields CDR1 MGHRA and CDR2 YSYEKL. The CDR3 runs 14 residues. In DNA, the CDR3 is TGCGCCAGCAGCCCACTAGCGGACACCGGGGAGCTGTTTTTT. It specifies CASSPLADTGELFF.

This chain uses TRBV6-5 with TRBJ2-2; D is perhaps TRBD1 (7 bases). The germline CDR1 and CDR2 sequences are MNHEY and SVGAGI. The CDR3 extends over 14 amino acids. Trimming shortened V by 7 bases and J by 3 bases, and 12 bases separated the two germline ends. The CDR3 loop is CASTTGRYTGELFF. For the CDR3, the DNA is TGTGCCAGCACGACAGGGAGGTACACCGGGGAGCTGTTTTTT.

In this sample, this clone turned up once. The chain couples TRBV9 to TRBJ2-2; no firm D call. CDR1 and CDR2 from the germline V gene are SGDLS and YYNGEE. Trimming shortened V by 3 bases and J by 7 bases, and 10 bases separated the two germline ends. This CDR3 contains 13 residues. CDR3 in amino acids: CASSDQVVGELFF. The CDR3 DNA reads as TGTGCCAGCAGCGACCAGGTCGTCGGGGAGCTGTTTTTT.

The V and J genes are TRBV2 and TRBJ1-4; D is undetermined. V lost 8 bases, J lost 7 bases, and 23 bases lay in between. The germline V gene encodes CDR1 SNHLY and CDR2 FYNNEI. The CDR3 spans 16 residues. CDR3 protein: CASHYSVLPPGEKLFF. CDR3 DNA sequence: TGTGCCAGCCATTATTCGGTCCTTCCCCCGGGTGAAAAACTGTTTTTT.

The chain couples TRBV3-1 (or the pseudogene TRBV3-2) to TRBJ2-1, with unresolved D. This CDR3 has 16 amino acids. The ends were cut back, 0 bases at V and 2 bases at J, with 11 bases in the middle. Germline V gene lookup returns CDR1 LGHDT and CDR2 YNNKEL (reference sequence). CDR3 bases: TGTGCCAGCAGCCAAGAGTTTTCAGGTGCCTACAATGAGCAGTTCTTC. It specifies CASSQEFSGAYNEQFF.

The chain recombines TRBV3-1 (or the pseudogene TRBV3-2) with TRBJ1-1, with D possibly TRBD1 on 5 matching bases. The germline CDR1 and CDR2 sequences are LGHDT and YNNKEL (reference sequence). V was trimmed by 1 base and J by 4 bases, leaving 10 bases between them. The length of the CDR3 is 14 residues. CDR3 in amino acids: CASSQADRTTEAFF. Written as DNA, the CDR3 is TGTGCCAGCAGCCAAGCCGACAGAACCACTGAAGCTTTCTTT.